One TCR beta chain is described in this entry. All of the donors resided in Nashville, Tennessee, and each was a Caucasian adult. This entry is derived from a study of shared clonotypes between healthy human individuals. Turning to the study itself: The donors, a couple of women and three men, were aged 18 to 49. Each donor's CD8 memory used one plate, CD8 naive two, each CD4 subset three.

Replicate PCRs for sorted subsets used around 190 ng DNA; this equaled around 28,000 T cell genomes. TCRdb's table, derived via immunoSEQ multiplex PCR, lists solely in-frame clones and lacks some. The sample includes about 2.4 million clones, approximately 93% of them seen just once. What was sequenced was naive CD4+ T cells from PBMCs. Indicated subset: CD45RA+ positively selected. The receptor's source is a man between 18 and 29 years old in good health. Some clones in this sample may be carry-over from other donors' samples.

CDR3: CASSWNYGYTF. CDR3 DNA: TGTGCCAGCAGCTGGAACTATGGCTACACCTTC. The chain combines TRBV28 with TRBJ1-2; D not certain. The V gene's germline CDR1 is MDHEN and CDR2 SYDVKM. V shed 6 bases and J shed 2 bases, with 4 bases lying between them. This CDR3 spans 11 amino acids.